This T cell receptor (beta chain) was profiled in a study of cytomegalovirus exposure and HLA in healthy donors. The study ran its PCR with 60 Vbeta and 13 Jbeta primers. Only in-frame clones appear in the TCRdb table, and some are missing; sequencing was by immunoSEQ multiplex PCR. Found here are around 220,000 clones, 70% to 80% of them singletons; the top ten hold less than 2%. This CDR3 has 15 amino acids. CDR1 is GTSNPN, CDR2 SVGIG, per germline (reference sequence). Deletions cut 2 bases from V and 4 bases from J, with 17 bases between. The TCR was taken from a woman between 25 and 40 years old in good health and CMV-seronegative. The sample taken for sequencing was PBMCs. The J gene is TRBJ1-1, the V gene TRBV30; a possible D gene is TRBD1 (6 bases). CDR3 nucleotides: TGTGCCTGGAGTTCCCCAGAAACAGGGAGCACTGAAGCTTTCTTT. Its translation is CAWSSPETGSTEAFF.